Reported below is one T cell receptor (beta chain). The sample is drawn from a study of blood T cell repertoires in COVID-19. The overall study: Samples taken during acute and convalescent COVID-19 were collected in the United States, Italy and Spain. PBMCs, B-cell-depleted T cells, or T cells were the source of the cDNA or gDNA that made up the material.

Authors' methods: Reference gene primers were amplified, and this amplification served to estimate nucleated cell counts. Assay used: immunoSEQ multiplex PCR; TCRdb lists only in-frame clones, some missing. Clone size and V and J calls were adopted from that table, with D and trimming inferred from the DNA. This table has about 220,000 clones, around 81% appearing once. CDR1 is SGHDT, CDR2 YYEEEE, per germline. The CDR3 totals 18 residues. With 3 bases clipped from V and 4 bases from J, the junction kept 9 bases outside the gene matches. The chain couples TRBV5-6 to TRBJ2-2, with TRBD2 matching 13 bases. The source of this sequence is a woman in her fifties or sixties with acute or convalescent COVID-19. Sequencing used peripheral blood. The CDR3 DNA follows: TGTGCCAGCAGCTCAAGGACTAGCGGGGGAGACCTCACCGGGGAGCTGTTTTTT. This sequence encodes CASSSRTSGGDLTGELFF.